The 10 T cell receptor beta chains listed next were all sequenced from one sample in a study of blood T cell repertoires in COVID-19. TCRdb's table, derived via immunoSEQ multiplex PCR, lists solely in-frame clones and lacks some. This table holds around 270,000 clones, roughly 80% found once. Sequences were obtained from peripheral blood. These receptors all come from a man in his sixties with acute or convalescent COVID-19.

The V call is TRBV7-2, the J call TRBJ1-5, with D possibly TRBD1 on 5 matching bases. CDR1 SGHTA and CDR2 FQGNSA come from the germline V gene. This CDR3 has 15 amino acids. V lost 5 bases and J 0 bases, leaving 11 bases between the germline ends. The DNA of the CDR3 is TGTGCCAGCAGCCCGGCAGGGATTAGCAATCAGCCCCAGCATTTT. It yields the protein CASSPAGISNQPQHF.

The chain uses TRBV5-1 and TRBJ1-2, with a weak D call TRBD1 (5 bases). The CDR3 consists of 16 residues. The V gene's germline CDR1 is SGHRS and CDR2 YFSETQ. Trimming removed 3 bases at V and 7 bases at J, with 22 bases between. CDR3 region: CASSSNPGIGYSGYTF. The CDR3 DNA sequence: TGCGCCAGCAGCTCCAATCCAGGGATTGGTTACTCTGGCTACACCTTC.

This chain links TRBV27 with TRBJ2-7; D possibly corresponds to TRBD2 (6 bases). This CDR3 has 14 amino acids. V was shortened by 6 bases and J by 3 bases, with 15 bases between the two germline ends. Per the germline V gene, CDR1 is MNHEY and CDR2 is SMNVEV (reference sequence). The CDR3 spells CASRAVEGFYEQYF. Here the CDR3 DNA reads TGTGCCAGCAGGGCGGTGGAGGGATTCTACGAGCAGTACTTC.

The V call is TRBV10-3, the J call TRBJ2-7, with 9 nucleotides matching TRBD1. Germline values: CDR1 ENHRY, CDR2 SYGVKD. CDR3 length: 16 amino acids. Losses at the gene ends were 3 bases for V and 2 bases for J; bases not matched to a gene: 8. CDR3 bases: TGTGCCATCAGTGATTTAGACAGGGGGGCTACCTACGAGCAGTACTTC. Protein: CAISDLDRGATYEQYF.

The table lists this clone with a few counts. The chain recombines TRBV2 with TRBJ2-2, with D possibly being TRBD1 (7 bases). Trimming pared 7 bases from V and 8 bases from J, leaving 14 bases between. Germline values: CDR1 SNHLY, CDR2 FYNNEI. The CDR3 extends over 13 amino acids. The CDR3 protein is CASKSGGRGELFF. In nucleotides, the CDR3 is TGTGCCAGCAAATCAGGGGGGAGAGGGGAGCTGTTTTTT.

This chain links TRBV9 with TRBJ1-2; 9 nucleotides match TRBD1. Germline values: CDR1 SGDLS, CDR2 YYNGEE. The CDR3 is 15 residues long. V lost 3 bases and J lost 6; bases outside the gene matches: 9. CDR3 region: CASSGGGQGENGYTF. The CDR3, as DNA: TGTGCCAGCAGCGGTGGGGGACAGGGAGAGAATGGCTACACCTTC.

The chain couples TRBV27 to TRBJ2-7; 9 bases align to TRBD1. There are 13 residues in the CDR3. Unmatched junction bases numbered 6, after V lost 6 bases and J lost 6 bases. Germline-derived CDR1 and CDR2 are MNHEY and SMNVEV (reference sequence). The CDR3 nucleotides read TGTGCCAGCAGACCGGGACAGGGTCGCGAGCAGTACTTC. It codes for CASRPGQGREQYF.

This rearrangement joins TRBV6-5 to TRBJ2-1, with TRBD2 identical over 10 bases. V lost 10 bases and J lost 8; bases outside the gene matches: 5. The CDR3 is 12 amino acids. Per germline, CDR1 MNHEY and CDR2 SVGAGI. The CDR3 DNA is TGTGCCACCATAGCGGGAGGCGATGAGCAGTTCTTC. Its protein product is CATIAGGDEQFF.

The chain carries TRBV4-2 and TRBJ1-5; no reliable D call. V was cut by 2 bases and J by 0 bases, with 8 bases left in between. The CDR3 totals 15 residues. Germline assignment: CDR1 LGHNA and CDR2 YNFKEQ. CDR3 in amino acids: CASSQQAHSNQPQHF. In DNA, the CDR3 is TGTGCCAGCAGCCAACAGGCACATAGCAATCAGCCCCAGCATTTT.

The DNA for the CDR3 is TGTGCCAGCAGCCTACGGGGACAGAGATACTATGGCTACACCTTC. Encoded protein: CASSLRGQRYYGYTF. This chain connects TRBV3-1 (or the pseudogene TRBV3-2) to TRBJ1-2; 7 bases are a match to TRBD1. The CDR3 totals 15 residues. The V and J ends lost 4 bases and 3 bases, in that order; junction bases with no gene match: 8. Looked up from germline, CDR1 is LGHDT and CDR2 is YNNKEL (reference sequence).